The 2 T cell receptor beta chains reported below all come from one sample, sequenced in a study of blood T cell repertoires in COVID-19 (dated by TCRdb to the early 2020s). Library preparation employed the immunoSEQ multiplex PCR assay. TCRdb stores this immuneACCESS table with in-frame sequences only. Part of the clones is absent; in the studies checked, under half of the shortfall reflects unresolved V genes, and no reason is known for the rest. The sample table lists about 290,000 clones, about 89% of them with a count of one. The ten largest clones capture 0.94% of the sample. The sample taken for sequencing was peripheral blood. These receptors all come from a woman aged 40 to 50 who had recovered from COVID-19.

The V gene is TRBV20-1, the J gene TRBJ2-2; 8 bases map to TRBD2. This CDR3 has 14 amino acids. With 3 bases clipped from V and 4 bases from J, the junction kept 4 bases outside the gene matches. The germline CDR1 and CDR2 sequences are DFQATT and SNEGSKA (reference sequence). CDR3 bases: TGCAGTGCTAGTAGTCGGGAGGGCACCGGGGAGCTGTTTTTT. Residues: CSASSREGTGELFF.

With respect to this clone: Other DNA sequences in this specimen translate into the identical CDR3. The chain has TRBV11-2 and TRBJ2-1, with D perhaps matching TRBD2 (5 bases). V was clipped by 0 bases and J by 10 bases, with 10 bases between them. CDR1 is SGHAT, CDR2 FQNNGV, per germline. The CDR3 extends over 13 amino acids. The DNA of the CDR3 is TGTGCCAGCAGCTTAGATCGGGGAAGCGAGCAGTTCTTC. This gives the protein CASSLDRGSEQFF.